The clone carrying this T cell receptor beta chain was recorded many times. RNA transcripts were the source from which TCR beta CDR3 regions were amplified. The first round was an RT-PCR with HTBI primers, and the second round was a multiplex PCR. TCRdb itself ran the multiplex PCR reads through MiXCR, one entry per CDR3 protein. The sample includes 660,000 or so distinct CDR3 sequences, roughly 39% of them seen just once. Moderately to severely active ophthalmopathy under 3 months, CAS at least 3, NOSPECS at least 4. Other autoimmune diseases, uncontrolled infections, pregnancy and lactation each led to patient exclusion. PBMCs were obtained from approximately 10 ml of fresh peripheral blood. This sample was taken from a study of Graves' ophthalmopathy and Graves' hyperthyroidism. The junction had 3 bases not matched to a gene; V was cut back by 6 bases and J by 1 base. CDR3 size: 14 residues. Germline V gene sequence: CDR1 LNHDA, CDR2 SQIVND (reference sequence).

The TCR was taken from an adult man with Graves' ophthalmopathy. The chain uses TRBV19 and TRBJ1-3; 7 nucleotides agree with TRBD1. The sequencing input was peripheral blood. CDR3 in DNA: TGTGCCAGTAGGACAGGGTCGTCTGGAAACACCATATATTTT. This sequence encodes CASRTGSSGNTIYF.